This TCR beta chain was obtained from a study of cytomegalovirus exposure and HLA in healthy donors. Looking at the study overall: Around 79 million unique TCRs, all from HLA-typed donors, were included in an early release of the data.

The primer mix had 60 Vbeta and 13 Jbeta primers. TCRdb's table, derived via immunoSEQ multiplex PCR, lists solely in-frame clones and lacks some. The sample yields about 160,000 clones, 80% seen once. Everyone who donated was a healthy bone marrow donor. With regard to this clone: Its cognate antigen is unknown.

Study results and caveats: Earlier analysis yielded a pattern in which most TCR beta V segments were productive about 90% or about 30% of the time. It was taken for granted in presence/absence analyses that sequencing depth across donors was roughly uniform.

CDR3 length: 16 residues. Trimming cost V 2 bases and J 9 bases, with 18 bases left between them. Germline V gives CDR1 SGHRS, CDR2 YFSETQ. This rearrangement joins TRBV5-1 to TRBJ1-6; D not certain. The clonotype comes from a man between 18 and 35 years old in good health and CMV-seropositive. Sequencing was performed on PBMCs. CDR3 loop: CASSLAGIEVSSPLHF. The CDR3, as DNA: TGCGCCAGCAGCTTAGCCGGGATCGAGGTCAGTTCACCCCTCCACTTT.